The 14 T cell receptor beta chains given below trace back to one sample, sequenced in a study of cytomegalovirus exposure and HLA in healthy donors. 13 Jbeta primers and 60 Vbeta primers were used for the PCR. Assay: immunoSEQ multiplex PCR; the TCRdb copy retains only in-frame clones and omits some. The sample's table shows fewer than 150,000 clones. Source material: PBMCs. These TCRs come from a man aged 18 to 30 in good health and CMV-seronegative.

The J gene is TRBJ1-1, the V gene TRBV19; D not resolved. The V and J ends lost 9 bases and 1 base respectively, with 12 bases between them. The CDR3 totals 13 residues. Germline CDR1 LNHDA, CDR2 SQIVND (reference sequence). The CDR3 DNA sequence: TGTGCCAGCCGAGAGCAGGCGAACACTGAAGCTTTCTTT. Translated: CASREQANTEAFF.

This rearrangement joins TRBV19 to TRBJ2-1, with 8 bases that match TRBD1. CDR1 is LNHDA and CDR2 is SQIVND in the germline V gene (reference sequence). CDR3 length: 15 residues. V dropped 2 bases and J dropped 7; count of bases not matched to a gene: 7. CDR3 in amino acids: CASSIRQGSRNEQFF. DNA for the CDR3: TGTGCCAGTAGTATAAGACAGGGGAGTAGGAATGAGCAGTTCTTC.

The V and J genes are TRBV30 and TRBJ1-5, with D possibly being TRBD1 (5 bases). CDR1 is GTSNPN, CDR2 SVGIG, per germline (reference sequence). The CDR3 sequence is 15 residues long. Trimming cost V 1 base and J 3 bases, with 13 bases left between them. The CDR3 sequence is CAWSGRTGNNQPQHF. CDR3 DNA sequence: TGTGCCTGGAGTGGGAGAACAGGAAACAATCAGCCCCAGCATTTT. Looking up the rest from reference TRBV30 and TRBJ1-5 gives the full variable domain: SQTIHQWPATLVQPVGSPLSLECTVEGTSNPNLYWYRQAAGRGLQLLFYSVGIGQISSEVPQNLSASRPQDRQFILSSKKLLLSDSGFYLCAWSGRTGNNQPQHFGDGTRLSIL.

V and J are TRBV28 and TRBJ1-6; weak D call: TRBD1 (5 bases). V shed 3 bases and J shed 13 bases, with 16 bases lying between them. The germline CDR1 and CDR2 sequences are MDHEN and SYDVKM. This CDR3 is built from 14 residues. The CDR3 loop is CASSFIQGANPLHF. The CDR3 nucleotides are TGTGCCAGCAGTTTTATCCAAGGGGCAAATCCCCTCCACTTT.

The V call is TRBV7-8, the J call TRBJ1-2, with D unclear. This CDR3 is 18 amino acids long. V was clipped by 1 base and J by 0 bases, with 18 bases between them. Germline lookup yields CDR1 SGHVS and CDR2 FQNEAQ. This chain's CDR3 is CASSLGRVFEGANYGYTF. For the CDR3, the DNA is TGTGCCAGCAGCTTAGGTCGGGTTTTCGAGGGAGCTAACTATGGCTACACCTTC.

The chain employs TRBV10-2 and TRBJ1-2; D call uncertain. CDR1 and CDR2 from the germline V gene are WSHSY and SAAADI. The CDR3 is made up of 15 amino acids. V lost 1 base and J lost 2, with 11 bases in between. Here the CDR3 reads CASSEFTGLNYGYTF. CDR3 sequence (DNA): TGCGCCAGCAGTGAGTTTACGGGGTTAAACTATGGCTACACCTTC.

The rearrangement uses TRBV6-5 and TRBJ2-2; TRBD1 might be the D (6 bases). The germline V gene has CDR1 MNHEY and CDR2 SVGAGI. The length of the CDR3 is 14 residues. Trimming removed 5 bases from V and 5 bases from J, with 12 bases in between. The CDR3 spells CASSTPGETGELFF. CDR3 DNA sequence: TGTGCCAGCAGTACTCCAGGGGAGACCGGGGAGCTGTTTTTT.

This rearrangement joins TRBV5-1 to TRBJ1-2; D might be TRBD1 (6 bases). The CDR3 totals 16 residues. Germline CDR1 is SGHRS and CDR2 is YFSETQ. Trimming took 0 bases from V and 5 from J, leaving 17 bases between them. The CDR3 loop is CASSLGEGGYPYGYTF. The CDR3 DNA reads TGCGCCAGCAGCTTGGGGGAAGGGGGATATCCGTATGGCTACACCTTC.

CDR3 region: CGPQGSLHEKLFF. CDR3 in DNA: TGTGGTCCTCAGGGAAGCCTCCATGAAAAACTGTTTTTT. The V and J genes are TRBV6-4 and TRBJ1-4; D is perhaps TRBD1 (5 bases). Per the germline V gene, CDR1 is MRHNA and CDR2 is SNTAGT. This CDR3 contains 13 residues.

The CDR3 DNA reads TGTGCCAGCAGCGTCGGGACTAGTTACGAGCAGTACTTC. As protein: CASSVGTSYEQYF. The rearrangement joins TRBV7-9 to TRBJ2-7; 8 bases map to TRBD2. Germline loops: CDR1 SEHNR, CDR2 FQNEAQ (reference sequence). This CDR3 has 13 amino acids. Trimming cost V 5 bases and J 4 bases; bases outside gene matches: 4.

The V gene is TRBV2, the J gene TRBJ1-1, with 7 bases that match TRBD1. Losses at the gene ends were 1 base for V and 8 bases for J; bases not matched to a gene: 4. Germline V gene data show CDR1 as SNHLY and CDR2 as FYNNEI. CDR3 length: 13 residues. CDR3 region: CASSEVRGGEAFF. CDR3 DNA: TGTGCCAGCAGTGAAGTTAGAGGGGGCGAAGCTTTCTTT. The full variable domain, with the rest looked up from reference TRBV2 and TRBJ1-1, is EPEVTQTPSHQVTQMGQEVILRCVPISNHLYFYWYRQILGQKVEFLVSFYNNEISEKSEIFDDQFSVERPDGSNFTLKIRSTKLEDSAMYFCASSEVRGGEAFFGQGTRLTVV.

V usage is TRBV6-5 and J usage is TRBJ1-2, with TRBD1 identical over 8 bases. In germline, CDR1 is MNHEY, CDR2 SVGAGI. This CDR3 region has 14 residues. The V gene end was trimmed by 7 bases and the J gene end by 3 bases; junction bases not matched to a gene: 7. The CDR3 protein is CASNAGGSHYGYTF. CDR3 bases: TGTGCCAGCAATGCAGGGGGCAGCCACTATGGCTACACCTTC.

The chain has TRBV5-1 and TRBJ2-5; 7 positions agree with TRBD1. TRBJ2-7 explains the end of the DNA better; the J call may be wrong. There are 13 residues in the CDR3. CDR1 SGHRS and CDR2 YFSETQ come from the germline V gene. As DNA, the CDR3 is TGCGCCAGCAGCGGGGACAGTTCCTACGAGCAGTACTTC. Amino acid sequence: CASSGDSSYEQYF.

The chain has TRBV2 and TRBJ1-2; D gene ambiguous. The CDR3 is 12 residues long. Germline V gene sequence: CDR1 SNHLY, CDR2 FYNNEI. V lost 4 bases and J lost 4, with 7 bases in between. The CDR3 loop is CASSARSYGYTF. The CDR3 coding sequence is TGTGCCAGCAGTGCCCGTAGCTATGGCTACACCTTC.